The 21 T cell receptor beta chains listed next were all sequenced from one sample in a study of CXCR3-negative and CXCR3-positive naive CD8 T cells. Study-wide results and caveats: TRB CDR3s were more hydrophobic in CXCR3-positive than in CXCR3-negative naive cells.

Preparation of TRB cDNA libraries relied on 5' RACE carrying UMI labels. Using the 5' RACE reads, TCRdb records one entry per CDR3 protein without DNA. The sample has about 50,000 distinct CDR3 sequences. Their antigens are not known. Specimen: naive CXCR3+ CD8+ T cells from blood. Subset denoted: CD45RO-CCR7+CD27+CD95- naive CD8+ T cells expressing CXCR3 (TNR3+). Receptors originate from a human donor in good health. Some clones in this sample may be carry-over from other donors' samples.

The chain has TRBV15 and TRBJ2-5. There are 14 residues in the CDR3. The germline CDR1 and CDR2 sequences are LNHNV and YYDKDF (reference sequence). The CDR3 sequence: CATSRELVVETQYF.

The V gene is TRBV5-5, the J gene TRBJ2-3; without DNA, the TCRdb call of TRBD1 cannot be checked. The CDR3 is 13 residues long. The germline V gene has CDR1 SGHKS and CDR2 YYEKEE (reference sequence). CDR3 in amino acids: CASSGGGTDTQYF.

This chain joins TRBV15 and TRBJ2-3; TCRdb designates TRBD2, a call that cannot be tested without DNA. Germline CDR1 LNHNV, CDR2 YYDKDF (reference sequence). The CDR3 sequence is 14 residues long. This chain's CDR3 is CATERRGGTDTQYF.

V usage is TRBV7-9 and J usage is TRBJ2-2; TCRdb reports TRBD1, a call that lacks DNA to check it against. Germline assignment: CDR1 SEHNR and CDR2 FQNEAQ (reference sequence). The CDR3 runs to 15 residues. The chain's CDR3 is CASNTGGGIFGELFF.

This clonotype is identified as medium-sized from frequency. The V and J genes are TRBV29-1 and TRBJ2-2; without DNA, the TCRdb call of TRBD2 cannot be checked. CDR1 SQVTM and CDR2 ANQGSEA come from the germline V gene. The CDR3 runs to 16 residues. The CDR3 is CSVEDLAGPNTGELFF.

J is TRBJ2-1 and V is TRBV7-6; with no DNA, the TCRdb D assignment of TRBD1 cannot be verified. Germline V CDR1 and CDR2: SGHVS, FNYEAQ. This CDR3 region has 13 residues. The chain's CDR3 is CASSSTVYNEQFF.

The rearrangement links TRBV4-3 to TRBJ2-7; absent DNA, TCRdb's TRBD2 call cannot be checked. Germline CDR1 LGHNA, CDR2 YSLEER. This CDR3 contains 13 residues. CDR3 sequence: CASSQLAGDGQYF.

The gene calls are TRBV7-6 and TRBJ2-1; absent DNA, TCRdb's TRBD2 call cannot be checked. Germline values: CDR1 SGHVS, CDR2 FNYEAQ. This CDR3 region has 15 residues. The CDR3 region is CASSLDGGGANEQFF. The whole variable domain, remainder taken from reference TRBV7-6 and TRBJ2-1, is GAGVSQSPRYKVTKRGQDVALRCDPISGHVSLYWYRQALGQGPEFLTYFNYEAQQDKSGLPNDRFSAERPEGSISTLTIQRTEQRDSAMYRCASSLDGGGANEQFFGPGTRLTVL.

The chain couples TRBV25-1 to TRBJ2-7. Germline-derived CDR1 and CDR2 are MGHDK and SYGVNS. The CDR3 runs 12 residues. CDR3 residues: CASSQSAYEQYF.

The V call is TRBV12-3 or TRBV12-4, the J call TRBJ2-7; with no DNA, the TCRdb D assignment of TRBD1 cannot be verified. The length of the CDR3 is 16 residues. The CDR3 region is CASSFHGTGGPYEQYF.

The chain combines TRBV28 with TRBJ2-7; TCRdb picks TRBD1, but there is no DNA to check that call. The CDR3 runs 16 residues. Looked up from germline, CDR1 is MDHEN and CDR2 is SYDVKM. CDR3 sequence: CASSPLRGIGSYEQYF.

The rearrangement joins TRBV29-1 to TRBJ2-2; TCRdb outputs TRBD1, but without DNA this stays unchecked. The CDR3 length is 15 residues. Germline V gene sequence: CDR1 SQVTM, CDR2 ANQGSEA. The CDR3 sequence is CSVQTVDPNTGELFF.

The chain links TRBV21-1 to TRBJ1-1. TRBV21-1 corresponds to a pseudogene. This CDR3 has 15 amino acids. CDR3: CASSKRASETTNPFF.

V gene TRBV11-2 combines with J gene TRBJ2-3. Germline V gene data show CDR1 as SGHAT and CDR2 as FQNNGV. The CDR3 sequence is 15 residues long. CDR3 amino acids: CASSSDFIRTDTQYF.

V gene TRBV20-1 combines with J gene TRBJ2-3; TCRdb reports TRBD2, a call that lacks DNA to check it against. Germline-derived CDR1 and CDR2 are DFQATT and SNEGSKA (reference sequence). The CDR3 sequence is 14 residues long. The CDR3 loop reads CSAPSGEITDTQYF.

The chain joins TRBV25-1 to TRBJ1-5. The germline V gene has CDR1 MGHDK and CDR2 SYGVNS. The CDR3 runs 14 residues. The CDR3 reads CASSSGLGVRPQHF.

The chain joins TRBV5-6 to TRBJ2-1. In germline, CDR1 is SGHDT, CDR2 YYEEEE. This CDR3 has 15 residues. CDR3 in amino acids: CASSPIPFSYNEQFF.

CDR3 in amino acids: CSVVGGLGGYTF. V is TRBV29-1 and J is TRBJ1-2; without DNA, the TCRdb call of TRBD1 cannot be checked. This CDR3 has 12 amino acids. Germline V gene lookup returns CDR1 SQVTM and CDR2 ANQGSEA.

This rearrangement joins TRBV7-9 to TRBJ2-5; TCRdb gives TRBD2 as the D gene, but with no DNA this cannot be confirmed. CDR3 size: 11 residues. Germline V gives CDR1 SEHNR, CDR2 FQNEAQ (reference sequence). The CDR3 sequence: CASSPARTQYF.

The genes are TRBV14 and TRBJ2-7; TCRdb outputs TRBD1, but without DNA this stays unchecked. Per the germline V gene, CDR1 is SGHDN and CDR2 is FVKESK. The CDR3 has 13 residues. CDR3 region: CASSQVAGYEQYF. Full variable domain (remainder filled in from reference TRBV14 and TRBJ2-7): EAGVTQFPSHSVIEKGQTVTLRCDPISGHDNLYWYRRVMGKEIKFLLHFVKESKQDESGMPNNRFLAERTGGTYSTLKVQPAELEDSGVYFCASSQVAGYEQYFGPGTRLTVT.

V usage is TRBV28 and J usage is TRBJ2-6; the D call of TRBD2 rests on TCRdb alone, since no DNA is present to check it. The CDR3 sequence is 18 residues long. Per germline, CDR1 MDHEN and CDR2 SYDVKM. This CDR3 reads CASSWPLKGIAGANVLTF.